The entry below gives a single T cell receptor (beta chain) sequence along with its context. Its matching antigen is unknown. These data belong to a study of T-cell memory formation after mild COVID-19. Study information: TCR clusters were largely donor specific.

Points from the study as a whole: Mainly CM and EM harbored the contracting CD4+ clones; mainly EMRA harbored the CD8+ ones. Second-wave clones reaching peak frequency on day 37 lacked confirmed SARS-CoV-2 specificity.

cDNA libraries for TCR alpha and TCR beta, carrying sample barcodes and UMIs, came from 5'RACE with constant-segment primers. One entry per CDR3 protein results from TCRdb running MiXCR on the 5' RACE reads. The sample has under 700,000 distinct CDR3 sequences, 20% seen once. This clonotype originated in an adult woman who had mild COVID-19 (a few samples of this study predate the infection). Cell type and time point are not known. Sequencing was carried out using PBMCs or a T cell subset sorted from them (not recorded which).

CDR3 nucleotide sequence: TGTGCCAGCAGTGAAGTGGGGACAGGGAAGGAGCCCCAGCATTTT. Translation: CASSEVGTGKEPQHF. V usage is TRBV6-1 and J usage is TRBJ1-5; 9 nucleotides match TRBD1. V shed 1 base and J 8 bases; nucleotides not matched to a gene: 6. The CDR3 is made up of 15 amino acids. In germline, CDR1 is MNHNS, CDR2 SASEGT.